Presented here are 13 T cell receptor beta chains from one specimen sequenced in a study of preoperative IRX-2 immunotherapy in early breast cancer. Specified treatment: preoperative locoregional IRX-2 cytokine immunotherapy. TCRdb's table, derived via immunoSEQ multiplex PCR, lists solely in-frame clones and lacks some. Of 39,000 or so clones detected, approximately 77% appear once; the ten largest clones hold about 1%. The material sequenced was tumor tissue, taken after IRX-2 immunotherapy. Receptors were obtained from a human donor with breast cancer.

V gene TRBV28 combines with J gene TRBJ1-1, with D hard to call. V lost 7 bases and J 3 bases, leaving 15 bases between the germline ends. The CDR3 contains 14 residues. The germline V gene encodes CDR1 MDHEN and CDR2 SYDVKM. The CDR3 loop is CASISGVLYTEAFF. CDR3 DNA sequence: TGTGCCAGCATATCCGGGGTCTTGTACACTGAAGCTTTCTTT. The full variable domain, its missing parts supplied by reference TRBV28 and TRBJ1-1, is DVKVTQSSRYLVKRTGEKVFLECVQDMDHENMFWYRQDPGLGLRLIYFSYDVKMKEKGDIPEGYSVSREKKERFSLILESASTNQTSMYLCASISGVLYTEAFFGQGTRLTVV.

The J gene is TRBJ2-2, the V gene TRBV5-1; D is unclear. Trimming took 1 base from V and 0 from J, leaving 10 bases between them. Per germline, CDR1 SGHRS and CDR2 YFSETQ. This CDR3 spans 16 amino acids. The CDR3 here is CASSLWQVTNTGELFF. As DNA, the CDR3 is TGCGCCAGCAGCTTGTGGCAGGTCACGAACACCGGGGAGCTGTTTTTT.

The chain joins TRBV11-3 to TRBJ1-1; TRBD1 might be the D (6 bases). This CDR3 is 15 amino acids long. Germline values: CDR1 SGHNT, CDR2 YENEEA. The V end lost 5 bases, the J end lost 2 bases, and 15 bases lay between the germline ends. The CDR3, as DNA: TGTGCCAGCAGCCGCAGGGGAGGGGGTAACACTGAAGCTTTCTTT. It yields the protein CASSRRGGGNTEAFF. The entire variable domain, with the rest obtained from reference TRBV11-3 and TRBJ1-1, is as follows: EAGVVQSPRYKIIEKKQPVAFWCNPISGHNTLYWYLQNLGQGPELLIRYENEEAVDDSQLPKDRFSAERLKGVDSTLKIQPAELGDSAVYLCASSRRGGGNTEAFFGQGTRLTVV.

The rearrangement uses TRBV5-1 and TRBJ2-1, with TRBD2 matching over 12 bases. The CDR3 covers 16 residues. After removal of 7 bases from V and 3 bases from J, the junction contained 8 bases not matched to a gene. Per germline, CDR1 SGHRS and CDR2 YFSETQ. Here the CDR3 reads CASSQLLAGGYNEQFF. The CDR3 coding sequence is TGCGCCAGCTCCCAACTACTAGCGGGAGGCTACAATGAGCAGTTCTTC.

J is TRBJ1-6 and V is TRBV19; perhaps TRBD1 as D (6 bases). Trimming shortened V by 6 bases and J by 10 bases, and 16 bases separated the two germline ends. The CDR3 contains 14 residues. Germline CDR1 and CDR2: LNHDA and SQIVND (reference sequence). CDR3 DNA sequence: TGTGCCAGTAGGAGGGGGTATGGCGCATCACCCCTCCACTTT. It specifies CASRRGYGASPLHF.

This clone showed up just once. The chain recombines TRBV28 with TRBJ1-2; 7 positions agree with TRBD1. The CDR3 consists of 13 residues. Germline V gene data show CDR1 as MDHEN and CDR2 as SYDVKM. J lost 3 bases, V lost 5 bases, and 3 bases had no gene match. In DNA, the CDR3 is TGTGCCAGCAGTCCGGGGACAGACTATGGCTACACCTTC. Protein sequence: CASSPGTDYGYTF.

V usage is TRBV18 and J usage is TRBJ2-3, with unresolved D. The CDR3 length is 12 residues. CDR1 is KGHSH, CDR2 LQKENI, per germline. Trimming took 1 base from V and 6 from J, leaving 5 bases between them. The CDR3: CASSPQSDTQYF. In DNA, the CDR3 is TGTGCCAGCTCACCACAGTCGGATACGCAGTATTTT.

Remarks on this clone: At one of its ends the junction is not consistent with the germline gene, which may arise from a read error. The chain joins TRBV19 to TRBJ2-3, with D possibly TRBD1 on 6 matching bases. CDR1 and CDR2 (germline): LNHDA, SQIVND (reference sequence). This CDR3 has 13 amino acids. CDR3 bases: TGTGCCAGTAGTTTACAGGGCACGGATACGCAGTATTTT. Translated, it gives CASSLQGTDTQYF.

The rearrangement links TRBV2 to TRBJ2-3; tentative D call: TRBD1 (5 bases). The germline V gene encodes CDR1 SNHLY and CDR2 FYNNEI. The length of the CDR3 is 13 residues. V was clipped by 7 bases and J by 2 bases, with 10 bases between them. CDR3 sequence (DNA): TGTGCCAGCAACAGGAGAGACACAGATACGCAGTATTTT. This sequence encodes CASNRRDTDTQYF.

J is TRBJ1-1 and V is TRBV28, with D perhaps matching TRBD1 (5 bases). Trimming stripped 2 bases from V and 10 bases from J, with 14 bases between. Per the germline V gene, CDR1 is MDHEN and CDR2 is SYDVKM. The CDR3 loop spans 13 amino acids. The CDR3 DNA reads as TGTGCCAGCAGTTTAAGCACATATGGGGGAGCTTTCTTT. Its translation: CASSLSTYGGAFF.

This chain joins TRBV30 and TRBJ2-2; 13 bases are a match to TRBD2. Germline trimming cut 1 base from V and 4 bases from J; bases unmatched to any gene: 9. The germline V gene has CDR1 GTSNPN and CDR2 SVGIG (reference sequence). This CDR3 has 18 residues. The CDR3 is CAWSGGLAGLGRTGELFF. The CDR3 DNA is TGTGCCTGGAGTGGGGGACTAGCGGGACTGGGGCGCACCGGGGAGCTGTTTTTT.

This clone showed up just once. This chain links TRBV12-5 with TRBJ1-5; D might be TRBD1 (5 bases). Germline CDR1 is LGHNT and CDR2 is FRNRAP. V lost 9 bases and J 3 bases, leaving 15 bases between the germline ends. The CDR3 runs 14 residues. For the CDR3, the DNA is TGTGCTAGAACAGGACCTAAGTCCAATCAGCCCCAGCATTTT. Translating gives CARTGPKSNQPQHF.

The V and J genes are TRBV7-7 and TRBJ2-2, with D perhaps matching TRBD2 (6 bases). The CDR3 has 14 amino acids. V dropped 5 bases and J dropped 8 bases, with 15 bases sitting between them. Germline V gene lookup returns CDR1 SSHAT and CDR2 FNYEAQ (reference sequence). CDR3 DNA sequence: TGTGCCAGCAGCCGACTAGGAGGGGCAGGGGAGCTGTTTTTT. Translation: CASSRLGGAGELFF.